This is a list of T cell receptor beta chains from one sample in a study of post-analysis software for immune sequencing data. Each CDR3 protein is one row after TCRdb ran MiXCR on the PCR reads. Among over 300,000 distinct CDR3 sequences listed, roughly 36% were seen once. The sequenced sample consisted of blood. Receptors were obtained from a girl aged 10 to 17 with multiple sclerosis. Each CDR3 is given without its conserved first and last residue.

V: TRBV6-2/TRBV6-3
CDR3: ASSLMGLAGGETQY

V: TRBV2
CDR3: ASSEFGGRTNYEQY

V: TRBV5-1
CDR3: ASSPGQGARRETQD

V: TRBV7-3
CDR3: ASSLGYGGGEGEKLF

V: TRBV14
CDR3: ASSQDTGKETQY

V: TRBV28
CDR3: ASSDTGTTLYEQY

V: TRBV7-9
CDR3: ASSPGKGAMETQY

V: TRBV27
CDR3: ASSLTGHEQY

V: TRBV12-3/TRBV12-4
CDR3: ASSLGLHRGNEQF

V: TRBV27
CDR3: ASSPVSGQVSYEQY

V: TRBV10-3
CDR3: AIGKDPGGYT

V: TRBV7-2
CDR3: ASSSPYRGGNEKLF

V: TRBV20-1
CDR3: SAKGDTRDTQY

V: TRBV27
CDR3: ASSLAGGAGSYEQY

V: TRBV27
CDR3: ASSLAGAQPQH

V: TRBV4-2
CDR3: ASSPGTSGTYEQY

V: TRBV13
CDR3: ASSSRTGGRSYGYT

V: TRBV18
CDR3: ASSGRSEAF

V: TRBV9
CDR3: ASSSNPGLANSPLH

V: TRBV5-1
CDR3: ASSDGPGNTIY

V: TRBV6-2/TRBV6-3
CDR3: ASSSGRSAGYT

V: TRBV7-2
CDR3: ASSRVPTAIGTQY

V: TRBV24-1
CDR3: ATSDYPGRGNGELF

V: TRBV6-5
CDR3: ASIKGNNYGYT

V: TRBV3-1
CDR3: ASSSGMSSYNEQF

V: TRBV6-5
CDR3: ASSLETSGGGQF

V: TRBV7-7
CDR3: ASSLDYSNNEQF

V: TRBV4-1
CDR3: ASSQEGTRGSSSYNSPLH

V: TRBV7-2
CDR3: ASSLGLKRQWQGSQPQH

V: TRBV6-1
CDR3: ASSEQRGDTQY

V: TRBV6-6
CDR3: ASSYTAGRTDTQY

V: TRBV9
CDR3: ACSPSGSAPYEQY

V: TRBV6-5
CDR3: ASSASGWEGYT

V: TRBV18
CDR3: ASSPNTNEQY

V: TRBV29-1
CDR3: SVKQLGTGNVQETQY